Each of the 14 T cell receptor beta chains below was sequenced from the same sample in a study of T cells in Graves' hyperthyroidism and ophthalmopathy. Authors of the study amplified TCR beta CDR3 regions from RNA transcripts. Primed by the HTBI set, a first-round RT-PCR was run on the TCR CDR3. From the multiplex PCR reads, TCRdb called clonotypes with MiXCR, one entry per CDR3 protein. The sample has approximately 370,000 distinct CDR3 sequences, approximately 18% seen once. Sequences were obtained from blood. These receptors all come from a woman aged 25 to 39 with Graves' hyperthyroidism that later progressed to Graves' ophthalmopathy.

There are a few counts of this clonotype. The J gene is TRBJ2-1, the V gene TRBV5-1; 11 nucleotides align to TRBD1. CDR1 is SGHRS, CDR2 YFSETQ, per germline. The CDR3 spans 15 residues. After removal of 5 bases from V and 6 bases from J, the junction contained 7 bases not matched to a gene. The chain's CDR3 is CASSHVGTGGNEQFF. In DNA form, the CDR3 reads TGCGCCAGCAGTCACGTCGGGACAGGGGGCAATGAGCAGTTCTTC. The whole variable domain, remainder taken from reference TRBV5-1 and TRBJ2-1, is KAGVTQTPRYLIKTRGQQVTLSCSPISGHRSVSWYQQTPGQGLQFLFEYFSETQRNKGNFPGRFSGRQFSNSRSEMNVSTLELGDSALYLCASSHVGTGGNEQFFGPGTRLTVL.

This clonotype occurred a few times. The V gene is TRBV19, the J gene TRBJ2-7, with 9 nucleotides matching TRBD1. This CDR3 region has 14 residues. Germline CDR1 LNHDA, CDR2 SQIVND (reference sequence). Trimming took 6 bases from V and 2 from J; bases not matched to a gene: 5. The CDR3 sequence is CASSDRGSTYEQYF. The CDR3 nucleotides are TGTGCCAGTAGCGACAGGGGGTCCACCTACGAGCAGTACTTC.

This clonotype was detected many times. CDR3 sequence reads: CATGLAGWIDTQYF. DNA for the CDR3: TGTGCCACCGGACTAGCGGGATGGATAGATACGCAGTATTTT. This rearrangement joins TRBV7-9 to TRBJ2-3; TRBD2 agrees at 12 bases. Per the germline V gene, CDR1 is SEHNR and CDR2 is FQNEAQ (reference sequence). This CDR3 is built from 14 residues. V shed 10 bases and J 5 bases; nucleotides not matched to a gene: 7.

This clonotype was counted ten times or more. This chain links TRBV12-3 or TRBV12-4 with TRBJ1-2; tentative D call: TRBD1 (5 bases). This CDR3 is built from 15 residues. V lost 2 bases and J lost 4, with 14 bases in between. The CDR3 DNA sequence: TGTGCCAGCAGTTTAAAGGCGGCAGGGATCTATGGCTACACCTTC. Translation: CASSLKAAGIYGYTF.

Concerning this clonotype: This may arise from a read error, as a much more abundant clone is one base away. Here the CDR3 reads CTNRDRFYGYTF. DNA of the CDR3: TGTACCAACCGGGACAGGTTCTATGGCTACACCTTC. The rearrangement links TRBV28 to TRBJ1-2; 8 positions agree with TRBD1. This CDR3 contains 12 residues. Looked up from germline, CDR1 is MDHEN and CDR2 is SYDVKM.

In this sample, this clonotype turned up many times. The rearrangement uses TRBV11-2 and TRBJ2-1; 16 nucleotides match TRBD2. This CDR3 comprises 17 residues. From germline, CDR1 is SGHAT and CDR2 FQNNGV. Trimming at V came to 10 bases and at J to 7 bases, leaving 13 bases not matched to a gene. CDR3 loop: CATGGGLAGGPSNEQFF. The CDR3 region has the DNA TGTGCCACCGGCGGGGGACTAGCGGGAGGGCCTTCTAATGAGCAGTTCTTC.

In this sample, this clonotype turned up many times. This rearrangement joins TRBV3-1 to TRBJ2-5; D is unresolved. V lost 3 bases and J lost 4, with 9 bases in between. Germline V gene data show CDR1 as LGHDT and CDR2 as YNNKEL (reference sequence). The CDR3 sequence is 13 residues long. The CDR3 sequence: CASSHVSGETQYF. The CDR3 coding sequence is TGTGCCAGCAGCCACGTCTCAGGAGAGACCCAGTACTTC.

This clonotype came up a few times. V and J are TRBV13 and TRBJ2-7, with D perhaps TRBD1 (7 bases). Germline V gene sequence: CDR1 PRHDT, CDR2 FYEKMQ (reference sequence). The V end was cut by 0 bases, the J end by 2 bases, with 11 bases between. CDR3 size: 15 residues. CDR3 residues: CASSLGPGGTYEQYF. CDR3 nucleotides: TGTGCCAGCAGCTTAGGGCCAGGGGGGACCTACGAGCAGTACTTC.

This chain connects TRBV20-1 to TRBJ1-4; TRBD1 might be the D (5 bases). The V gene's germline CDR1 is DFQATT and CDR2 SNEGSKA (reference sequence). Trimming took off 6 bases at V and 7 bases at J, with 15 bases between the two ends. The CDR3 length is 13 residues. CDR3: CSAKGGVGEKLFF. In nucleotides, the CDR3 is TGCAGTGCAAAGGGAGGGGTTGGTGAAAAACTGTTTTTT.

The V and J genes are TRBV9 and TRBJ2-3, with D possibly called TRBD1 or TRBD2 (5 bases each). The V end was cut by 3 bases, the J end by 3 bases, with 17 bases between. Germline CDR1 reads SGDLS; CDR2 reads YYNGEE. The CDR3 is made up of 16 amino acids. CDR3 nucleotide sequence: TGTGCCAGCAGCGACGACATGGGGGTGGGAACAGATACGCAGTATTTT. Its translation is CASSDDMGVGTDTQYF. Complete variable domain (other parts from reference TRBV9 and TRBJ2-3): DSGVTQTPKHLITATGQRVTLRCSPRSGDLSVYWYQQSLDQGLQFLIQYYNGEERAKGNILERFSAQQFPDLHSELNLSSLELGDSALYFCASSDDMGVGTDTQYFGPGTRLTVL.

This clonotype was seen many times. The V gene is TRBV7-2, the J gene TRBJ2-1; TRBD2 aligns across 9 bases. The germline CDR1 and CDR2 sequences are SGHTA and FQGNSA. The V segment lost 1 base and the J segment 6 bases; nucleotides outside the gene matches: 7. CDR3 size: 16 residues. This chain's CDR3 is CASSLEGGGASNEQFF. In nucleotides, the CDR3 is TGTGCCAGCAGCTTAGAGGGCGGGGGGGCCTCCAATGAGCAGTTCTTC. The full variable domain, its missing parts supplied by reference TRBV7-2 and TRBJ2-1, is GAGVSQSPSNKVTEKGKDVELRCDPISGHTALYWYRQSLGQGLEFLIYFQGNSAPDKSGLPSDRFSAERTGGSVSTLTIQRTQQEDSAVYLCASSLEGGGASNEQFFGPGTRLTVL.

This clonotype was detected many times. V gene TRBV2 combines with J gene TRBJ2-7, with TRBD2 identical over 11 bases. CDR3 length: 16 residues. CDR1 is SNHLY, CDR2 FYNNEI, per germline. Trimming at V came to 3 bases and at J to 2 bases, leaving 6 bases not matched to a gene. The CDR3, as DNA: TGTGCCAGCAGTGACCATACTAGCGGGGGCCCCTACGAGCAGTACTTC. Translation gives CASSDHTSGGPYEQYF.

About this clonotype: A much larger clone differs from this one at a single base, so this may be a read error. The CDR3 end shows no conserved phenylalanine or tryptophan, and so a read error is likely. The V call is TRBV20-1, the J call TRBJ2-7; a possible D gene is TRBD2 (6 bases). CDR3 size: 16 residues. Per the germline V gene, CDR1 is DFQATT and CDR2 is SNEGSKA (reference sequence). V was cut by 3 bases and J by 0 bases, with 18 bases left in between. The CDR3 DNA reads as TGCAGTGCTAGTGGCGGCGGGACCCTCCCCTCCTACGAGCAGTACTCC. Protein sequence: CSASGGGTLPSYEQYS.

The gene calls are TRBV2 and TRBJ2-5; 9 nucleotides agree with TRBD1. The germline gives CDR1 SNHLY, CDR2 FYNNEI. CDR3 length: 16 residues. The V segment lost 6 bases and the J segment 11 bases; nucleotides outside the gene matches: 19. The CDR3 loop is CASRSTGGRRRGTQYF. The CDR3 DNA reads TGTGCCAGCAGAAGTACAGGGGGCAGGCGGCGAGGGACTCAGTACTTC.